This T cell receptor (beta chain) was found in a study of T-cell reconstitution after alpha-beta-depleted transplantation in children. This clonotype was detected many times. V was cut by 0 bases and J by 8 bases, with 7 bases left in between. Per germline, CDR1 SGHTA and CDR2 FQGNSA. This CDR3 has 12 residues. Unique molecular identifiers were incorporated during preparation of the TCRbeta library. TCRdb analysed the PCR reads with MiXCR anew, one entry per CDR3 protein. Among more than 550,000 distinct CDR3 sequences listed, about 10% were seen once. The receptor was isolated from a human donor who donated a stem cell graft to a child with acute myeloid leukemia. Here the sequenced sample was PBMCs from the stem cell graft donor, taken from the stem cell graft. The chain employs TRBV7-2 and TRBJ1-2; no definite D call. CDR3 nucleotides: TGTGCCAGCAGCTTAGCGGCTTCGGGCTACACCTTC. It yields the protein CASSLAASGYTF.